The clone carrying this TCR beta chain was counted between two and nine times. Its target is not known. This sample was included in a study of T cell repertoires in cytomegalovirus infection. Overall study context: A matching HLA type, together with CMV infection, was signaled by public TCR beta signatures. Whole-study results and caveats: Summed public TCR beta family frequency identified CMV carriers bearing the relevant HLA. The ex vivo response was dominated by HLA-C-restricted CMV-specific TCR beta clonotypes.

TCRdb re-analysed the reads in MiXCR, keeping a single row per CDR3 protein. Of 100,000 or so distinct CDR3 sequences in the sample, less than 25% are singletons; the top ten hold about two fifths. The CDR3 length is 17 residues. CDR1 and CDR2 (germline): SEHNR, FQNEAQ (reference sequence). V was clipped by 5 bases and J by 5 bases; unmatched bases: 15. The V call is TRBV7-9, the J call TRBJ1-1; 9 positions match TRBD1. The clonotype comes from a human donor in good health (CMV status not recorded). Some clones in this sample may be carry-over from other donors' samples. Sequencing was done on a sample of CD8+ T cells from PBMCs. The CDR3, as DNA: TGTGCCAGCAGCCGGGGACCCCGGGACAGGGATGGTACTGAAGCTTTCTTT. This gives the protein CASSRGPRDRDGTEAFF.